This T cell receptor beta chain comes out of a study of blood T cell repertoires in COVID-19 (dated by TCRdb to the early 2020s). At the level of the whole study: The collaborator samples originated in the United States, Italy and Spain and spanned the acute and convalescent phases of COVID-19. The repertoires were released in a freely available public database intended as a resource for research on the immune response to SARS-CoV-2. The prospective study material was composed of cDNA or gDNA derived from T cells, B-cell-depleted T cells, or PBMCs. The sample metadata nearly always contained a de-identified subject ID, COVID-19 status, age in years and sex. Where HLA class I and class II types were available, the types were taken from metadata supplied by the sample provider, not from assay-based typing. The samples were drawn from two sources: the first 160 participants of the ongoing ImmuneRACE study, and over 950 subjects contributed by 6 global collaborators. The dataset comprised deeply sampled blood TCRbeta repertoires from subjects exposed to, actively infected with, or recovered from COVID-19. Beyond this particular receptor, the publication reports: The amount of clinical and demographic metadata varied by source and participant and was provided uncurated.

The immunoSEQ Assay, a bias-controlled multiplex PCR, was used to amplify TCRbeta CDR3 regions from genomic DNA. The authors processed their data as follows. The number of nucleated cells in each sample was estimated by amplification of reference gene primers within the assay. To quantify the absolute abundance of each unique TCRbeta CDR3 rearrangement, sequence reads were collapsed and filtered. For each sample, productive Simpson clonality was calculated as the square root of Simpson's diversity index across productive rearrangements. Imported from immuneACCESS, the table was reduced by TCRdb to in-frame sequences with V and J called. These copies leave out some clones; in studies compared against another copy, an unresolved V gene accounts for under half, and the cause of the remainder is not known. V, J and clone size are taken as reported in that table, and D and trimming were inferred from the DNA itself. For this sample the table gives approximately 170,000 clones, of which more than 75% were detected only once. 5% to 6% of the sample belongs to the ten largest clones.

Its CDR3 holds 22 amino acids, cysteine through phenylalanine. Solely the CDR3 DNA is kept, with 66 bases framed from the first base. The junction shows trimming of 7 bases on V and 0 bases on J, and the gene matches do not reach 27 bases of it. The germline V gene encodes CDR1 SGHRS and CDR2 YFSETQ. Participants in the prospective study were aged about 18 to 95 years, lived in about two dozen United States geographic areas, and enrolled through a virtual design. In the prospective study, cohorts were assigned on the basis of participant-reported clinical history obtained from a screening survey and a study questionnaire. ImmuneRACE Cohort 3 recovered participants were defined by two consecutive negative NP/OP PCR tests, healthcare professional clearance, or symptom resolution. Each participant in the prospective study had whole blood, serum and a nasopharyngeal or oropharyngeal swab collected by mobile phlebotomists. Prospective study participants could optionally give additional blood draws and questionnaires over an approximately two-month period. Before DNA extraction, prospective study blood samples were shipped either frozen or at room temperature.

Comments on this clone: The antigen it recognizes is unknown. Base quality data are lacking; no much larger clone is found one base away.

The chain uses TRBV5-1 and TRBJ1-3; the junction holds 8 bases that match TRBD1. The sequence was obtained from a man in his forties who had recovered from COVID-19. The sequenced sample was PBMCs or T cells enriched from blood (not recorded which). The CDR3 reads CASGPPTGVLFVGLPSGNTIYF. The nucleotide sequence reads as follows: TGCGCCAGCGGACCTCCGACAGGGGTGCTCTTTGTTGGCCTCCCCTCTGGAAACACCATATATTTT. This CDR3, with the reference TRBV5-1 and TRBJ1-3 proteins standing in past its ends, gives the full variable domain KAGVTQTPRYLIKTRGQQVTLSCSPISGHRSVSWYQQTPGQGLQFLFEYFSETQRNKGNFPGRFSGRQFSNSRSEMNVSTLELGDSALYLCASGPPTGVLFVGLPSGNTIYFGEGSWLTVV.